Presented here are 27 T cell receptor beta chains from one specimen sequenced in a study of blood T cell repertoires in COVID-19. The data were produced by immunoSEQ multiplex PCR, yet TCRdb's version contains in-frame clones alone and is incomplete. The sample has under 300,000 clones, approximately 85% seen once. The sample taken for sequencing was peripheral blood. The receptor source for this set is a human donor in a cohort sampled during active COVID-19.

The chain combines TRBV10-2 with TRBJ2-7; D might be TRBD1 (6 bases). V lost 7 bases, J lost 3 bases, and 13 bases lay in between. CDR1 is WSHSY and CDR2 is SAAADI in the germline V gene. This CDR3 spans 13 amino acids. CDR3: CASKTPGVYEQYF. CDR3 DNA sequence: TGCGCCAGCAAAACCCCAGGGGTCTACGAGCAGTACTTC.

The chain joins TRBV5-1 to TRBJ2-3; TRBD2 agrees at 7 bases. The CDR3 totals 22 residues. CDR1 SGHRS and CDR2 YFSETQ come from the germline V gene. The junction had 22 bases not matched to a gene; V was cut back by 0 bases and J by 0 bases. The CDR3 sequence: CASSLGPMRREKVPVSTDTQYF. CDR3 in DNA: TGCGCCAGCAGCTTGGGCCCCATGAGGCGGGAGAAAGTCCCCGTTAGCACAGATACGCAGTATTTT.

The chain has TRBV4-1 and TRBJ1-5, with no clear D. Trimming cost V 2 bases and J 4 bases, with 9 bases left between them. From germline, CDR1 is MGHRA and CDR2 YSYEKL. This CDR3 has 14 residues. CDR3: CASSQHGLNQPQHF. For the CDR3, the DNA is TGCGCCAGCAGCCAACACGGGTTGAATCAGCCCCAGCATTTT.

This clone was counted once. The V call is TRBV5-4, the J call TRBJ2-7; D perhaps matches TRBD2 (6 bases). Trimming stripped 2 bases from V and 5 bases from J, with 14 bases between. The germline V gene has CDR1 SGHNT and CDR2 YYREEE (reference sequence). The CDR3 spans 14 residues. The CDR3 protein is CASSFQREKDEQYF. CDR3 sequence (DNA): TGTGCCAGCAGCTTTCAACGGGAGAAGGACGAGCAGTACTTC.

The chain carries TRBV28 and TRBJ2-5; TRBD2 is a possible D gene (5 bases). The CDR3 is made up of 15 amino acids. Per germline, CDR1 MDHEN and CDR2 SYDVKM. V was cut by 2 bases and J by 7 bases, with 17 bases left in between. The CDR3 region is CASSLTGKREVTQYF. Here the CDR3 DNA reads TGTGCCAGCAGTTTAACCGGGAAGCGTGAAGTGACCCAGTACTTC.

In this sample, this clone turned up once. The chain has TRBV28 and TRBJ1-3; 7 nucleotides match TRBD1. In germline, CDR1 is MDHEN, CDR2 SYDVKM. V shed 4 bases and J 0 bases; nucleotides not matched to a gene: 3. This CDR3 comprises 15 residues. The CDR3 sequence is CASSWDRSSGNTIYF. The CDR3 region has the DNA TGTGCCAGCAGTTGGGACAGAAGCTCTGGAAACACCATATATTTT.

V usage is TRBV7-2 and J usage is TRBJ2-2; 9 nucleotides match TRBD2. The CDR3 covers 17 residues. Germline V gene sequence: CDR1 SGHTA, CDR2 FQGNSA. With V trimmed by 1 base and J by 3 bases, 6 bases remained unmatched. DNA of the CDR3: TGTGCCAGCAGCTTAGTTGCACTAGCGGGTGACACCGGGGAGCTGTTTTTT. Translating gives CASSLVALAGDTGELFF.

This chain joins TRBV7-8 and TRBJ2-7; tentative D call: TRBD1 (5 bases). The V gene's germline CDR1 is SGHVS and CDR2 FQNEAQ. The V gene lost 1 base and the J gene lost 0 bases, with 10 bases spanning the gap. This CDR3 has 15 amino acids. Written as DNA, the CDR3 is TGTGCCAGCAGCTTAGTGGACACCACCTCCTACGAGCAGTACTTC. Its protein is CASSLVDTTSYEQYF. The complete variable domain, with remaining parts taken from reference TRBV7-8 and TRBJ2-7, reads GAGVSQSPRYKVAKRGQDVALRCDPISGHVSLFWYQQALGQGPEFLTYFQNEAQLDKSGLPSDRFFAERPEGSVSTLKIQRTQQEDSAVYLCASSLVDTTSYEQYFGPGTRLTVT.

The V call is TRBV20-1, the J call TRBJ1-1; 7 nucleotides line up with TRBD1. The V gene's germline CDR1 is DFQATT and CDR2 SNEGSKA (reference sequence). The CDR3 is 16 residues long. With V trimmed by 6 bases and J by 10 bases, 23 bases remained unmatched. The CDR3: CSASTGQPLEARLAFF. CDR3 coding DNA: TGCAGTGCCAGTACGGGACAGCCCCTTGAGGCTCGGTTAGCTTTCTTT.

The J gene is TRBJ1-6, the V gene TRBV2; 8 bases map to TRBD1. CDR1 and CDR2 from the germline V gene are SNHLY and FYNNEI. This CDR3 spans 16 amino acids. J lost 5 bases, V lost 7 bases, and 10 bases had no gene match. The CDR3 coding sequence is TGTGCCAGCATCAGGGGGCCACTTCTTGATAATTCACCCCTCCACTTT. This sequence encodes CASIRGPLLDNSPLHF.

The CDR3 spells CASSLHSRYGYTF. CDR3 nucleotides: TGTGCCAGCAGCCTCCACTCCAGGTATGGCTACACCTTC. This sequence joins TRBV3-1 (or the pseudogene TRBV3-2) and TRBJ1-2; D unclear. Germline CDR1 reads LGHDT; CDR2 reads YNNKEL (reference sequence). V shed 4 bases and J shed 5 bases, with 11 bases lying between them. This CDR3 spans 13 amino acids.

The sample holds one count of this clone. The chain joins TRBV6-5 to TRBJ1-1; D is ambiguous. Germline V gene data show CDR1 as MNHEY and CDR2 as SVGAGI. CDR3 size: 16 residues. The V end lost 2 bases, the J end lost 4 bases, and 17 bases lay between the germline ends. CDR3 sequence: CASSYEGDWVATEAFF. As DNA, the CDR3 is TGTGCCAGCAGTTACGAGGGCGATTGGGTGGCCACTGAAGCTTTCTTT.

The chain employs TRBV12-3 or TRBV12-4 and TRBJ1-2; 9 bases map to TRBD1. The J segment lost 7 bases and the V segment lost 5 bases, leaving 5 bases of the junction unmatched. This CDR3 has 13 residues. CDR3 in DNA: TGTGCCAGCAGTAGGACAGGGGCTATTGGCTACACCTTC. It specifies CASSRTGAIGYTF.

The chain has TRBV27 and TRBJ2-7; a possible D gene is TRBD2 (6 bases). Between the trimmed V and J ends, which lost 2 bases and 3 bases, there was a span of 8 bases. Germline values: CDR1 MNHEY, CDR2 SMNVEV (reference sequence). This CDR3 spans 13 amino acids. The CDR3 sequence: CASSLISGYEQYF. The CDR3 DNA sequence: TGTGCCAGCAGTTTAATTAGCGGCTACGAGCAGTACTTC.

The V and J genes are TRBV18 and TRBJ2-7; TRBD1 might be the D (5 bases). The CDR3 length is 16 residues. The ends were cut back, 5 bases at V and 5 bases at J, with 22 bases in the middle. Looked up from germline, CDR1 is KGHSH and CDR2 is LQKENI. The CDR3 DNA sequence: TGTGCCAGCTCAACCAATCAGGGCACTTTTACCAACGAGCAGTACTTC. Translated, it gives CASSTNQGTFTNEQYF.

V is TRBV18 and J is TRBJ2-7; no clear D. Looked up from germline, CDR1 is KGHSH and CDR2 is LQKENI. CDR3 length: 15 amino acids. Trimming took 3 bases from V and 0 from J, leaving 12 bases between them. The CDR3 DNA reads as TGTGCCAGCTCACCTGAAGCGATTGACTCCTACGAGCAGTACTTC. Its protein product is CASSPEAIDSYEQYF.

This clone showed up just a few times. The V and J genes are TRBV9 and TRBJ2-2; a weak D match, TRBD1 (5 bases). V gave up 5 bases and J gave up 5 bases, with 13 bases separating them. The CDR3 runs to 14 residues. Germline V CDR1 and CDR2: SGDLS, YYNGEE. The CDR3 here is CASRETDLTGELFF. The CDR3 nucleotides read TGTGCCAGCAGAGAGACAGATCTGACCGGGGAGCTGTTTTTT.

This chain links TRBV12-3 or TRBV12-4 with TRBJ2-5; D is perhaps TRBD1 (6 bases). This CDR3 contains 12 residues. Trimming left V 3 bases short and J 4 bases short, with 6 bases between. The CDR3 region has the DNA TGTGCCAGCAGTTTGGACAGAGAGACCCAGTACTTC. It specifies CASSLDRETQYF.

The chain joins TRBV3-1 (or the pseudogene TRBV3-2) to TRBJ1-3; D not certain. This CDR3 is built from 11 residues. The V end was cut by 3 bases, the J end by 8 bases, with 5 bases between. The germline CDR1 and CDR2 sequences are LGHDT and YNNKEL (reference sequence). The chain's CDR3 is CASSQGDTIYF. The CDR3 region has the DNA TGTGCCAGCAGCCAGGGAGACACCATATATTTT.

The CDR3 loop is CASSLGGVQVSGANVLTF. The DNA for the CDR3 is TGTGCCAGCAGCTTAGGGGGGGTACAAGTCTCTGGGGCCAACGTCCTGACTTTC. The chain links TRBV7-9 to TRBJ2-6; D might be TRBD2 (6 bases). The germline V gene encodes CDR1 SEHNR and CDR2 FQNEAQ (reference sequence). Trimming took 1 base from V and 0 from J, leaving 13 bases between them. CDR3 length: 18 amino acids.

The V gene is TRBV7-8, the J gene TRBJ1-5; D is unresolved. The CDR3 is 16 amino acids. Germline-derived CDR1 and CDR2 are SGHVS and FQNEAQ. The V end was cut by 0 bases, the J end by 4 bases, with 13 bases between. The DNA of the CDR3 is TGTGCCAGCAGCTTAGCGAGGTTTAGTACGAATCAGCCCCAGCATTTT. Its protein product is CASSLARFSTNQPQHF.

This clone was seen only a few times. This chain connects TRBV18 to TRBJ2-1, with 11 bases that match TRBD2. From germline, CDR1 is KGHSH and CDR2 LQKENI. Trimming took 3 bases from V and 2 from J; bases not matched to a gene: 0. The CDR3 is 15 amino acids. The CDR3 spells CASSPSGRAYNEQFF. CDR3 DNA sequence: TGTGCCAGCTCACCTAGCGGGAGGGCCTACAATGAGCAGTTCTTC.

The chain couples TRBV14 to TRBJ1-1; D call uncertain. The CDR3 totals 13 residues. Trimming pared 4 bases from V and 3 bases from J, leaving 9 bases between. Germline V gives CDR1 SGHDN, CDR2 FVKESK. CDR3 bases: TGTGCCAGCAGCCCAACCCAGTACACTGAAGCTTTCTTT. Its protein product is CASSPTQYTEAFF.

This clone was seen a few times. The DNA of the CDR3 is TGCGCCAGCAGCTTGCCGCAGGGGGCGGGGGCCAACGTCCTGACTTTC. Translating gives CASSLPQGAGANVLTF. The chain combines TRBV5-1 with TRBJ2-6; 8 bases are a match to TRBD1. CDR3 length: 16 amino acids. Germline CDR1 is SGHRS and CDR2 is YFSETQ. V shed 1 base and J 4 bases; nucleotides not matched to a gene: 4.

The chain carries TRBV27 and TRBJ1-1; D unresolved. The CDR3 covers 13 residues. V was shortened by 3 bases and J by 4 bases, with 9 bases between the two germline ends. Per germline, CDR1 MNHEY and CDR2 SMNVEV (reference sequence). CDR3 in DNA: TGTGCCAGCAGTTTGACGCGGGTCACTGAAGCTTTCTTT. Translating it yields CASSLTRVTEAFF.

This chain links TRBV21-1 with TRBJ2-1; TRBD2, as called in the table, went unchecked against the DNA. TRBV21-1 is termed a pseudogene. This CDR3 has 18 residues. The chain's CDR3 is CASSNTGTTPTTYNEQFF. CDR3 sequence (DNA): TGTGCCAGCAGCAACACAGGGACTACCCCTACTACTTACAATGAGCAGTTCTTC.

For the CDR3, the DNA is TGTGCCAGCAGCTTCTCACGCGCGGATACGCAGTATTTT. Amino acid sequence: CASSFSRADTQYF. This sequence joins TRBV7-3 and TRBJ2-3; D uncertain. This CDR3 is built from 13 residues. V lost 3 bases and J 6 bases, leaving 10 bases between the germline ends. Looked up from germline, CDR1 is SGHTA and CDR2 is FQGTGA.